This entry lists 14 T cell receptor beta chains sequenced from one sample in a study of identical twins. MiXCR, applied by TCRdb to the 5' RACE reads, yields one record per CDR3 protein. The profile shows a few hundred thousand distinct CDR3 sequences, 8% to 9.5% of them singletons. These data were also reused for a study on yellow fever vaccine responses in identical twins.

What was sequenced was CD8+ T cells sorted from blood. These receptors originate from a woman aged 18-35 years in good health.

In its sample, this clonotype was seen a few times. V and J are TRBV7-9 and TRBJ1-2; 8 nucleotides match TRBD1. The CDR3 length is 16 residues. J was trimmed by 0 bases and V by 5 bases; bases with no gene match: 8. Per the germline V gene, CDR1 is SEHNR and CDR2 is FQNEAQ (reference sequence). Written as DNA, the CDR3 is TGTGCCAGCAGCCCGACCGGGACAGGAGCTAACTATGGCTACACCTTC. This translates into CASSPTGTGANYGYTF.

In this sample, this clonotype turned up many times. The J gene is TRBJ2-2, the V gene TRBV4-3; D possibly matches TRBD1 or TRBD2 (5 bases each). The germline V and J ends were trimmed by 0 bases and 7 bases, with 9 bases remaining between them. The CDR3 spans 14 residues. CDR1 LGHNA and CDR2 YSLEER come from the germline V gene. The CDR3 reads CASSQDYGGGELFF. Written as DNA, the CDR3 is TGCGCCAGCAGCCAAGATTATGGGGGCGGGGAGCTGTTTTTT.

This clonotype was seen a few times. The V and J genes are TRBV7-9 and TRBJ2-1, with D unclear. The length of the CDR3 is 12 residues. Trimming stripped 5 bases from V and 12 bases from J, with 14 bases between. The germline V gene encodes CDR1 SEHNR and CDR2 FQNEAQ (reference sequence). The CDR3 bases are TGTGCCAGCAGCCTGATTAGCAGTTCGCAGTTCTTC. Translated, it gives CASSLISSSQFF.

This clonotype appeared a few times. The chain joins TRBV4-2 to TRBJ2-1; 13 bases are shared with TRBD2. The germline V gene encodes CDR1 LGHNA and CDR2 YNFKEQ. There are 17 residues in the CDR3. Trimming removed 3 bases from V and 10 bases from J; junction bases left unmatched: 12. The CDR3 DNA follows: TGTGCCAGCAGCCAGGAGATACTAGCGGGAGGGCCAAGGGAGCAGTTCTTC. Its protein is CASSQEILAGGPREQFF.

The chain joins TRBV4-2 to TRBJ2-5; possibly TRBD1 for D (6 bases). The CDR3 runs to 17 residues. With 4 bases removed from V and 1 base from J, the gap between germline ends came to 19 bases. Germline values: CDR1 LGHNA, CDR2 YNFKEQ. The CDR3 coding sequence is TGTGCCAGCAGCCTAACCCAGGGCTTGGGGGCCCAAGAGACCCAGTACTTC. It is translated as CASSLTQGLGAQETQYF.

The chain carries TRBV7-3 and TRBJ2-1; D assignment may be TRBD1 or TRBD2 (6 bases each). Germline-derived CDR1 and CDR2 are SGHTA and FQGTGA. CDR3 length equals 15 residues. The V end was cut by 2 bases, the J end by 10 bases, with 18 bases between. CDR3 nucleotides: TGTGCCAGCAGCTTATTCGGGGGCCAGGCCAGGGAGCAGTTCTTC. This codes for CASSLFGGQAREQFF.

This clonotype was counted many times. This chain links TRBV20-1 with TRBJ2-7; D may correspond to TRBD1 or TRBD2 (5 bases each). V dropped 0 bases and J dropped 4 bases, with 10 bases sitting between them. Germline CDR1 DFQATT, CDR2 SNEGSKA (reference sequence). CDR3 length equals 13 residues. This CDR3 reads CSARDRGQYEQYF. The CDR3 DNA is TGCAGTGCTAGAGATCGGGGCCAGTACGAGCAGTACTTC.

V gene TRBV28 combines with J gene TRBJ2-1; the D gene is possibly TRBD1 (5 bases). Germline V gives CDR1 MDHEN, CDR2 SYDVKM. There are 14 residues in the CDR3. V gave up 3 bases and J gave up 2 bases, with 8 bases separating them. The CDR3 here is CASSFRQTYNEQFF. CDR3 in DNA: TGTGCCAGCAGTTTCCGACAGACCTACAATGAGCAGTTCTTC.

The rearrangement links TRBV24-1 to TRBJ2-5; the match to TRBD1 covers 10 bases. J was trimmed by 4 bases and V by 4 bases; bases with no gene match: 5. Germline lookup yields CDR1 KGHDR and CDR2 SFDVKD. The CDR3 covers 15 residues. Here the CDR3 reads CATSDPGQGGETQYF. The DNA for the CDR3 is TGTGCCACCAGTGACCCCGGACAGGGGGGAGAGACCCAGTACTTC.

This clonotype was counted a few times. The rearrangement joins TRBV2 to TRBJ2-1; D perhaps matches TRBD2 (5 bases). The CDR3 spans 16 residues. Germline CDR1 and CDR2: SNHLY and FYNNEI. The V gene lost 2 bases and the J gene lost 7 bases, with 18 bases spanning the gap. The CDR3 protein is CASSERSGERRNEQFF. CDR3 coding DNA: TGTGCCAGCAGTGAACGTTCTGGGGAGCGTCGGAATGAGCAGTTCTTC.

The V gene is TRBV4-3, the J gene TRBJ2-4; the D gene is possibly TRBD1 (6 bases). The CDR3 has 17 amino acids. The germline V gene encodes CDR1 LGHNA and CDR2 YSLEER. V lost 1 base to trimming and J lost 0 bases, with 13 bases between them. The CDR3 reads CASSQGSGTRAKNIQYF. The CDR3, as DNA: TGCGCCAGCAGCCAAGGCTCGGGGACAAGAGCCAAAAACATTCAGTACTTC.

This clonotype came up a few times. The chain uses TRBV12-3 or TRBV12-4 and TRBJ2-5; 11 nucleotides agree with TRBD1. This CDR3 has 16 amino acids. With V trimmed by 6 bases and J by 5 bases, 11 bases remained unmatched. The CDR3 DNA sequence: TGTGCCAGCAGCCCGCGCGGACAGGGGGCAGGGGAGACCCAGTACTTC. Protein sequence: CASSPRGQGAGETQYF.

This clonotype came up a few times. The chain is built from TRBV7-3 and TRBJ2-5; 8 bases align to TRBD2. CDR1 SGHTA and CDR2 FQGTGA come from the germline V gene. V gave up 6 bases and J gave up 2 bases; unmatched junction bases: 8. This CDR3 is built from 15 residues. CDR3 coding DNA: TGTGCCAGCAGTAATAGCGGGGTAGGGCAAGAGACCCAGTACTTC. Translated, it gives CASSNSGVGQETQYF.

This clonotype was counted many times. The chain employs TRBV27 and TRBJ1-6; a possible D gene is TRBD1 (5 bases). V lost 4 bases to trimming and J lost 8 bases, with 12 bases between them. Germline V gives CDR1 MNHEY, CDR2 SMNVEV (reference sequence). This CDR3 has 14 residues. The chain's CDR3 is CASSWGGRYSPLHF. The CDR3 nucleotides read TGTGCCAGCAGTTGGGGCGGTAGATATTCACCCCTCCACTTT.